This is a list of T cell receptor beta chains from one sample in a study of T cells in Graves' hyperthyroidism and ophthalmopathy. In TCRdb, the multiplex PCR reads were re-called with MiXCR into one record per CDR3 protein. Here the sample spans around 690,000 distinct CDR3 sequences, more than 20% being singletons. The sequencing input was blood. The receptors come from a man aged 25-45 years with Graves' ophthalmopathy. CDR3s include the opening cysteine and the closing phenylalanine or tryptophan. The D gene is left open where the match is weak. The listing skips clone size in some rows; elsewhere it reads once, few, many or a size class.

D gene	clone size	J gene	V gene	CDR3 length	CDR3 DNA	CDR3 protein
TRBD1	few	TRBJ2-7	TRBV7-2	14	TGTGCCAGCAGCCCGGGGGACAGGGGACATGAGCAGTACTTC	CASSPGDRGHEQYF
.	many	TRBJ1-5	TRBV2	17	TGTGCCAGCGGCCTCCGGGAACGAGACAGCCGCAATCAGCCCCAGCATTTT	CASGLRERDSRNQPQHF
.	.	TRBJ2-5	TRBV9	14	TGTGCCAGCAGCGTAATAGGGGGGCTAGAGACCCAGTACTTC	CASSVIGGLETQYF
.	.	TRBJ2-7	TRBV10-3	13	TGTGCCATCACCGACCCTAACTCCTACGAGCAGTACTTC	CAITDPNSYEQYF
.	many	TRBJ2-7	TRBV5-1	13	TGCGCCAGCAGTAGAGAGGTTTCCTACGAGCAGTACTTC	CASSREVSYEQYF
.	.	TRBJ2-5	TRBV6-1	14	TGTGCCAGCAGGACGGTGGGGCACCTAGAGACCCAGTACTTC	CASRTVGHLETQYF
TRBD1	few	TRBJ2-5	TRBV18	15	TGTGCCAGCTCACCGGTGGACAGGGGGCAAGAGACCCAGTACTTC	CASSPVDRGQETQYF
.	.	TRBJ2-2	TRBV5-6	15	TGTGCCAGCAGCCCGATGGGGGATGGAACCGGGGAGCTGTTTTTT	CASSPMGDGTGELFF
.	many	TRBJ2-1	TRBV24-1	12	TGTGCCACCAGTGAGGGGAGGAATGAGCAGTTCTTC	CATSEGRNEQFF
.	.	TRBJ1-5	TRBV12-3/TRBV12-4	15	TGTGCCAGCAGTTTGGGGGGGGCCACCAATCAGCCCCAGCATTTT	CASSLGGATNQPQHF
.	many	TRBJ1-2	TRBV11-2	14	TGTGCCAGCAGCGGAACAGGGACCCCTGATGGCTACACCTTC	CASSGTGTPDGYTF
.	many	TRBJ2-7	TRBV20-1	13	TGCAGTGCTTCGAGCGGGCCCTCCTACGAGCAGTACTTC	CSASSGPSYEQYF
.	.	TRBJ1-2	TRBV27	14	TGTGCCAGCAGTTTCGGGCCAGTAAACTATGGCTACACCTTC	CASSFGPVNYGYTF
TRBD2	few	TRBJ2-1	TRBV11-2	12	TGTGCCAGCAGCGTTCCCGGCGGGAGGAAGTTCTTC	CASSVPGGRKFF
TRBD2	.	TRBJ2-7	TRBV5-1	16	TGCGCCAGCAGCTTGGCCCGGACTAGCGGGAGTTACGAGCAGTACTTC	CASSLARTSGSYEQYF
.	few	TRBJ1-5	TRBV9	15	TGTGCCAGCAGCGTAGATCCGTTGGGCAATCAGCCCCAGCATTTT	CASSVDPLGNQPQHF
TRBD1	many	TRBJ1-1	TRBV6-1	12	TGTGCCAGCATTACAGGGGGCACTGAAGCTTTCTTT	CASITGGTEAFF
.	many	TRBJ2-3	TRBV20-1	14	TGCAGTGCGCAGGGACTGCAAGGAGCAGATACGCAGTATTTT	CSAQGLQGADTQYF
.	.	TRBJ2-7	TRBV10-3	13	TGTGCCATCAGTGGGACTCTGAGGGACGAGCAGTACTTC	CAISGTLRDEQYF
.	.	TRBJ1-2	TRBV20-1	12	TGCAGTGCTAGAGGGCAGACCTATGGCTACACCTTC	CSARGQTYGYTF
.	.	TRBJ1-4	TRBV28	15	TGTGCCAGCAGTATATTAAGGGGGGGTAGTGAAAAACTGTTTTTT	CASSILRGGSEKLFF
.	.	TRBJ2-1	TRBV7-3	17	TGTGCCAGCAGCCTCCTAGGTGGCGGGCTTACCTACAATGGGCAGTTCTTC	CASSLLGGGLTYNGQFF
.	few	TRBJ2-7	TRBV7-6	12	TGTGCCAGCAGCTCCGACGGGAGCGAGCAGTACTTC	CASSSDGSEQYF
.	many	TRBJ2-5	TRBV12-3/TRBV12-4	14	TGTGCCAGCAGTTCCGGGACGGTCCAAGAGACCCAGTACTTC	CASSSGTVQETQYF
.	.	TRBJ2-3	TRBV6-1	19	TGTGCCAGCAGTTCCCTCGATTTTCGGGATGAGCCTAGCACAGATACGCAGTATTTT	CASSSLDFRDEPSTDTQYF
.	.	TRBJ2-2	TRBV28	14	TGTGCCAGCGGGGGGGGGCCGAACACCGGGGAGCTGTTTTTT	CASGGGPNTGELFF
.	many	TRBJ2-3	TRBV30	15	TGTGCCTGGACCCCAGGGATGGGGCCCACAGATACGCAGTATTTT	CAWTPGMGPTDTQYF
TRBD1	.	TRBJ1-2	TRBV10-3	13	TGTGCCATCAGTGAGAGGACAGGGGACGGCTACACCTTC	CAISERTGDGYTF
.	.	TRBJ2-4	TRBV27	16	TGTGCCAGCAGTCAAGAGGGGGGCGCGTGGATGAACATTCAGTACTTC	CASSQEGGAWMNIQYF
.	.	TRBJ2-1	TRBV24-1	12	TGTGCCACCAGTGGGACAGAGATCGAGCAGTTCTTC	CATSGTEIEQFF